This T cell receptor beta chain was profiled in a study of beta chain features in type 1 diabetes. TCRB transcripts that were expressed got sequenced, as all of the isolated RNA had been reverse transcribed. The assay was immunoSEQ multiplex PCR, and TCRdb's table has in-frame clones only and misses some. Here the sample spans about 660,000 clones, 11% to 15% being singletons. This clone was found a few times. Its antigen is still unknown. The authors sorted CD4+ naive, central memory, regulatory and stem cell-like memory cells via CD45RO/CCR7/CD25/CD127/CD95/CD27. Notes on the study in general: Naive, central memory and regulatory TCRB repertoires appeared more similar among patients than healthy donors. Across all four CD4+ subsets, people with type 1 diabetes showed modestly shorter TCRB CDR3s.

The sample comprised naive CD4+ T cells from blood. The source of this sequence is a man between 18 and 29 years old with type 1 diabetes.

The CDR3 loop is CASSFDGAENTEAFF. The CDR3, as DNA: TGTGCCAGCAGCTTCGATGGGGCAGAGAACACTGAAGCTTTCTTT. The rearrangement uses TRBV7-3 and TRBJ1-1, with a tentative D call TRBD1 (5 bases). V was trimmed by 3 bases and J by 1 base, leaving 12 bases between them. CDR1 is SGHTA and CDR2 is FQGTGA in the germline V gene. CDR3 length equals 15 residues. The variable domain in full, completed from reference TRBV7-3 and TRBJ1-1, reads GAGVSQTPSNKVTEKGKYVELRCDPISGHTALYWYRQSLGQGPEFLIYFQGTGAADDSGLPNDRFFAVRPEGSVSTLKIQRTERGDSAVYLCASSFDGAENTEAFFGQGTRLTVV.